These T cell receptor beta chains were read from a single sample in a study of siplizumab effects on memory and regulatory T cells. The data were produced by immunoSEQ multiplex PCR, yet TCRdb's version contains in-frame clones alone and is incomplete. The sample lists approximately 2,700 clones; roughly 68% were seen once. The sample comprised TEMRA CD8+ T cells sorted from blood. The origin of the receptors is a human donor in good health. Each CDR3 is given with its conserved first and last residue. The order of the fields is clone size, D gene, V gene, J gene, CDR3 DNA, CDR3 protein. The D gene is left open where the match is weak. Some rows mark clone size as missing; the rest say once, few, many or name a class of expanded clone.

NA,NA,TRBV7-9,TRBJ1-5,TGTGCCAGCAGCTTAGAGGGGAGCAATCAGCCCCAGCATTTT,CASSLEGSNQPQHF
NA,NA,TRBV27,TRBJ2-7,TGTGCCAGCAGTTTTCTACGGGACTTATCCTACGAGCAGTACTTC,CASSFLRDLSYEQYF
NA,NA,TRBV5-6,TRBJ1-1,TGTGCCAGCAGCTTTAATGATATGAACACTGAAGCTTTCTTT,CASSFNDMNTEAFF
few,NA,TRBV5-8,TRBJ2-7,TGTGCCAGCAGCTTGGGGGTCAGCCCTCCGGCCGAGCAGTACTTC,CASSLGVSPPAEQYF
NA,NA,TRBV28,TRBJ1-1,TGTGCCAGCAGCCCACGTAGGCCCAACACTGAAGCTTTCTTT,CASSPRRPNTEAFF
few,TRBD2,TRBV11-2,TRBJ2-1,TGTGCCAGCAGCTTATGGCGGGGGGACTACAATGAGCAGTTCTTC,CASSLWRGDYNEQFF
NA,NA,TRBV11-2,TRBJ2-7,TGTGCCAGCAGCCCCGAGTCGGTTCCCTACGAGCAGTACTTC,CASSPESVPYEQYF
NA,NA,TRBV28,TRBJ1-6,TGTGCCAGCAGTTGGCGGCTATTTAATTCACCCCTCCACTTT,CASSWRLFNSPLHF
NA,NA,TRBV5-1,TRBJ2-1,TGCGCCAGCAGCCCAGGGGTCTCCTCCTACAATGAGCAGTTCTTC,CASSPGVSSYNEQFF
NA,NA,TRBV4-1,TRBJ2-7,TGCGCCAGCAGCCAAGATGGTAGTTCCAACGAGCAGTACTTC,CASSQDGSSNEQYF
NA,NA,TRBV10-3,TRBJ2-3,TGTGCCATCAGTGAGTCGTACCTTTTTGATGGGACAGATACGCAGTATTTT,CAISESYLFDGTDTQYF
NA,TRBD1,TRBV5-1,TRBJ2-7,TGCGCCAGCAGCTTGGGTACAGGGGGCCGGCACGAGCAGTACTTC,CASSLGTGGRHEQYF
NA,NA,TRBV5-5,TRBJ2-7,TGTGCCAGCAGCCAGGGGATTCGGGGGCGATCCTACGAGCAGTACTTC,CASSQGIRGRSYEQYF
once,NA,TRBV6-5,TRBJ1-4,TGTGCCAGCAGCTTAGAATGGAACACGCCTGAAAAACTGTTTTTT,CASSLEWNTPEKLFF
few,TRBD1,TRBV5-1,TRBJ1-1,TGCGCCAGCTCCGGGACAGGGGAAGGGGGAACTGAAGCTTTCTTT,CASSGTGEGGTEAFF
NA,NA,TRBV5-1,TRBJ2-2,TGCGCCAGCAGCTTTCCAGGGAGAGGAACCGGGGAGCTGTTTTTT,CASSFPGRGTGELFF
NA,NA,TRBV6-4,TRBJ2-7,TGTGCCAGCAGTTACCCTTCCGGAGGTGAGCAGTACTTC,CASSYPSGGEQYF
NA,NA,TRBV19,TRBJ2-1,TGTGCCAGTAGTATGACAAACAATGAGCAGTTCTTC,CASSMTNNEQFF
once,TRBD2,TRBV2,TRBJ2-2,TGTGCCACCAACGGGGCAGCGGGGGCTACCGGGGAGCTGTTTTTT,CATNGAAGATGELFF
NA,TRBD1,TRBV4-1,TRBJ1-2,TGCGCCAGCAGCCCGCCCGGGACAGGGATATTTCGCAAGAACTATGGCTACACCTTC,CASSPPGTGIFRKNYGYTF
NA,TRBD1,TRBV12-5,TRBJ2-1,TGTGCTATCTCGAGGACAGGGGATTACAATGAGCAGTTCTTC,CAISRTGDYNEQFF
NA,NA,TRBV6-1,TRBJ1-1,TGTGCCAGCACTGAAGGGTGGGACACCCCCTCAGCTTTCTTT,CASTEGWDTPSAFF
NA,NA,TRBV18,TRBJ2-3,TGTGCCAGCTCACTCTATGGGATTCACACAGATACGCAGTATTTT,CASSLYGIHTDTQYF